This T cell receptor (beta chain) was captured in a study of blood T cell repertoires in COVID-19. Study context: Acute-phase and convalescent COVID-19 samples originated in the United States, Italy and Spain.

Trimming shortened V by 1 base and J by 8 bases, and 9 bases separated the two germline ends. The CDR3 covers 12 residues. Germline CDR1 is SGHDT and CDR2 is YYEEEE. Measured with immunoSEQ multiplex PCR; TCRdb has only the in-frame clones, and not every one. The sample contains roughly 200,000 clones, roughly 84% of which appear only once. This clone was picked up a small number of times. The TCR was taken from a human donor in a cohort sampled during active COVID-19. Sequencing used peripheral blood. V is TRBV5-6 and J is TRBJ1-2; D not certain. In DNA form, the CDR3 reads TGTGCCAGCAGCTTGACCGAGCGGGGCTACACCTTC. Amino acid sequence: CASSLTERGYTF. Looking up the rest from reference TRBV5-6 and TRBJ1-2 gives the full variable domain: DAGVTQSPTHLIKTRGQQVTLRCSPKSGHDTVSWYQQALGQGPQFIFQYYEEEERQRGNFPDRFSGHQFPNYSSELNVNALLLGDSALYLCASSLTERGYTFGSGTRLTVV.